This T cell receptor beta chain emerged from a study of T cell responses to AZD1222 COVID-19 vaccine. The study, taken as a whole, reports: Donors were chiefly white British, with a greater number of females, and clonal diversity was perhaps underestimated.

Regarding this clone: Its specificity is unknown.

This CDR3 is 14 amino acids long. Trimming removed 6 bases at V and 7 bases at J, with 17 bases between. Germline CDR1 SEHNR, CDR2 FQNEAQ (reference sequence). TCRdb's copy holds only in-frame clones and misses some; the assay was immunoSEQ multiplex PCR. The sample has roughly 100,000 clones, around 83% seen once. The sequence was obtained from an adult in good health. This sample comprised peripheral blood, obtained on day 0 of AZD1222 vaccination. The chain couples TRBV7-9 to TRBJ2-3, with D possibly TRBD2 on 6 matching bases. CDR3 sequence: CASRSTRSSHTQYF. CDR3 bases: TGTGCCAGCAGGTCGACTAGATCCTCCCATACGCAGTATTTT.